These 32 T cell receptor beta chains share one sample of origin, sequenced in a study of cytomegalovirus exposure and HLA in healthy donors. The PCR ran on 60 Vbeta and 13 Jbeta primers. Data came from immunoSEQ multiplex PCR; TCRdb stores just in-frame clones and leaves some out. The data contain more than 90,000 clones, over 65% of them singletons. The sequencing input was PBMCs. The source of these receptors is a woman under 40 in good health and CMV-seronegative.

The chain couples TRBV4-3 to TRBJ1-5; D uncertain. The germline CDR1 and CDR2 sequences are LGHNA and YSLEER. V was trimmed by 1 base and J by 5 bases, leaving 6 bases between them. The CDR3 extends over 13 amino acids. CDR3 sequence: CASSQALDQPQHF. DNA of the CDR3: TGCGCCAGCAGCCAAGCCCTAGATCAGCCCCAGCATTTT.

The chain joins TRBV2 to TRBJ1-2, with a possible D match to TRBD1 (6 bases). CDR3 length: 14 amino acids. V was trimmed by 3 bases and J by 10 bases, leaving 18 bases between them. Germline lookup yields CDR1 SNHLY and CDR2 FYNNEI. As DNA, the CDR3 is TGTGCCAGCAGTGAGGCACAGGGAGCTATGGTCTACACCTTC. As protein: CASSEAQGAMVYTF.

This clone was seen more than once but under ten times. The chain is built from TRBV6-1 and TRBJ1-6, with a possible D match to TRBD1 (5 bases). V was trimmed by 1 base and J by 6 bases, leaving 16 bases between them. CDR3 length: 17 residues. Germline CDR1 reads MNHNS; CDR2 reads SASEGT. CDR3 nucleotide sequence: TGTGCCAGCAGTGAAGGGGGGGGGTTACGGATTAATTCACCCCTCCACTTT. It codes for CASSEGGGLRINSPLHF.

CDR3 loop: CASSYPQGTEAFF. For the CDR3, the DNA is TGTGCCAGCAGTTACCCCCAGGGGACTGAAGCTTTCTTT. The chain uses TRBV6-6 and TRBJ1-1, with D possibly being TRBD1 (6 bases). The germline CDR1 and CDR2 sequences are MNHNY and SVGAGI (reference sequence). The V and J ends lost 2 bases and 5 bases respectively, with 9 bases between them. The CDR3 runs 13 residues.

This clone was detected once. The chain uses TRBV6-5 and TRBJ2-1; D might be TRBD1 (6 bases). This CDR3 has 15 residues. Between the trimmed V and J ends, which lost 0 bases and 5 bases, there was a span of 11 bases. CDR1 MNHEY and CDR2 SVGAGI come from the germline V gene. The CDR3 DNA is TGTGCCAGCAGTTACTCGACAGGCGGCGACAATGAGCAGTTCTTC. Encoded protein: CASSYSTGGDNEQFF.

This sequence joins TRBV2 and TRBJ1-2; TRBD1 matches at 7 bases. This CDR3 has 14 amino acids. CDR1 SNHLY and CDR2 FYNNEI come from the germline V gene. J lost 3 bases, V lost 6 bases, and 7 bases had no gene match. The CDR3 DNA sequence: TGTGCCAGCAGCTCCCGACAGGGACACTATGGCTACACCTTC. Protein: CASSSRQGHYGYTF.

The chain links TRBV11-2 to TRBJ2-7; D perhaps matches TRBD1 (6 bases). The CDR3 loop spans 14 amino acids. Germline V gene lookup returns CDR1 SGHAT and CDR2 FQNNGV. Trimming removed 3 bases at V and 2 bases at J, with 11 bases between. DNA for the CDR3: TGTGCCAGCAGCTTTAACAGGGACACCTACGAGCAGTACTTC. This translates into CASSFNRDTYEQYF. The full variable domain, its missing parts supplied by reference TRBV11-2 and TRBJ2-7, is EAGVAQSPRYKIIEKRQSVAFWCNPISGHATLYWYQQILGQGPKLLIQFQNNGVVDDSQLPKDRFSAERLKGVDSTLKIQPAKLEDSAVYLCASSFNRDTYEQYFGPGTRLTVT.

As regards this clone: Other DNA sequences in the sample encode the same CDR3. The gene calls are TRBV5-1 and TRBJ1-1; no firm D call. Germline V gives CDR1 SGHRS, CDR2 YFSETQ. The CDR3 runs 19 residues. With 1 base removed from V and 0 bases from J, the gap between germline ends came to 22 bases. CDR3 region: CASSLKVSTARQLNTEAFF. The CDR3 region has the DNA TGCGCCAGCAGCTTGAAAGTGTCCACGGCGAGACAATTGAACACTGAAGCTTTCTTT.

This sequence joins TRBV11-3 and TRBJ1-1; D remains ambiguous. The CDR3 has 13 residues. Germline V CDR1 and CDR2: SGHNT, YENEEA. V was shortened by 8 bases and J by 6 bases, with 16 bases between the two germline ends. In DNA form, the CDR3 reads TGTGCCAGCTCCCCAACCGGGGTATCTGAAGCTTTCTTT. This encodes CASSPTGVSEAFF. Full variable domain (rest looked up from reference TRBV11-3 and TRBJ1-1): EAGVVQSPRYKIIEKKQPVAFWCNPISGHNTLYWYLQNLGQGPELLIRYENEEAVDDSQLPKDRFSAERLKGVDSTLKIQPAELGDSAVYLCASSPTGVSEAFFGQGTRLTVV.

The chain is built from TRBV11-3 and TRBJ1-6; D ambiguous. Germline CDR1 and CDR2: SGHNT and YENEEA. Trimming removed 4 bases at V and 7 bases at J, with 29 bases between. The CDR3 spans 20 residues. CDR3: CASSSPEVVGDPYLNSPLHF. CDR3 sequence (DNA): TGTGCCAGCAGCTCCCCTGAGGTAGTAGGCGACCCTTACTTGAATTCACCCCTCCACTTT.

This sequence joins TRBV7-9 and TRBJ1-1; unclear D gene. The CDR3 covers 16 residues. Per the germline V gene, CDR1 is SEHNR and CDR2 is FQNEAQ (reference sequence). V lost 0 bases to trimming and J lost 1 base, with 12 bases between them. The CDR3: CASSLARGLGNTEAFF. CDR3 in DNA: TGTGCCAGCAGCTTAGCGCGCGGGTTGGGGAACACTGAAGCTTTCTTT.

CDR3 DNA sequence: TGTGCCAGCAGCTTAGCGCCAGACAGATCTGGCTACACCTTC. Translation gives CASSLAPDRSGYTF. The rearrangement joins TRBV7-2 to TRBJ1-2; possibly TRBD1 for D (5 bases). This CDR3 is 14 amino acids long. Germline V gives CDR1 SGHTA, CDR2 FQGNSA. The V and J ends lost 0 bases and 7 bases respectively, with 12 bases between them.

The chain uses TRBV30 and TRBJ2-5; the D gene is possibly TRBD2 (6 bases). The DNA end lines up better with TRBJ2-7; the J call may be wrong. The germline CDR1 and CDR2 sequences are GTSNPN and SVGIG (reference sequence). CDR3 length: 16 residues. CDR3 nucleotides: TGTGCCTGGAGAGGAAGAGGCAGGGACTGGTCCTACGAGCAGTACTTC. Translation: CAWRGRGRDWSYEQYF.

The chain carries TRBV19 and TRBJ2-5; 9 bases agree with TRBD2. The CDR3 is made up of 15 amino acids. With V trimmed by 5 bases and J by 5 bases, 9 bases remained unmatched. CDR1 is LNHDA, CDR2 SQIVND, per germline (reference sequence). The CDR3 sequence is CASSPGTSLRETQYF. Here the CDR3 DNA reads TGTGCCAGTAGTCCTGGGACTAGCTTAAGGGAGACCCAGTACTTC.

This clone was detected only a few times. The junction departs from the called germline gene at one end, perhaps through a read error. The chain carries TRBV7-9 and TRBJ2-1; TRBD2 matches at 11 bases. This CDR3 is built from 15 residues. CDR1 is SEHNR and CDR2 is FQNEAQ in the germline V gene (reference sequence). DNA of the CDR3: TGTGCCAGCAGCGTAGCGGGGGGGCGATACAATGAGCAGTTCTTC. It codes for CASSVAGGRYNEQFF. Drawing the rest from reference TRBV7-9 and TRBJ2-1, the complete variable domain is DTGVSQNPRHKITKRGQNVTFRCDPISEHNRLYWYRQTLGQGPEFLTYFQNEAQLEKSRLLSDRFSAERPKGSFSTLEIQRTEQGDSAMYLCASSVAGGRYNEQFFGPGTRLTVL.

The chain combines TRBV29-1 with TRBJ2-7, with a possible D match to TRBD1 (5 bases). V shed 1 base and J shed 5 bases, with 12 bases lying between them. This CDR3 region has 13 residues. The germline gives CDR1 SQVTM, CDR2 ANQGSEA. Here the CDR3 reads CSVEGVRANEQYF. As DNA, the CDR3 is TGCAGCGTTGAAGGGGTCAGGGCCAACGAGCAGTACTTC.

This chain connects TRBV9 to TRBJ2-3; D is uncertain. In germline, CDR1 is SGDLS, CDR2 YYNGEE. Trimming removed 3 bases from V and 2 bases from J, with 7 bases in between. The CDR3 is 13 residues long. The CDR3 sequence is CASSEAVTDTQYF. CDR3 DNA sequence: TGTGCCAGCAGCGAGGCGGTCACAGATACGCAGTATTTT.

The chain carries TRBV7-9 and TRBJ2-7; 9 bases line up with TRBD1. Germline loops: CDR1 SEHNR, CDR2 FQNEAQ (reference sequence). This CDR3 is built from 14 residues. V lost 5 bases to trimming and J lost 4 bases; unmatched junction nucleotides: 6. In DNA, the CDR3 is TGTGCCAGCAGCCTTACAGGGGGCGAGTACGAGCAGTACTTC. Translating it yields CASSLTGGEYEQYF.

The CDR3 is CASSERGPGQLLGGTEAFF. The CDR3 region has the DNA TGTGCCAGCAGTGAGCGGGGCCCGGGACAGCTACTGGGGGGCACTGAAGCTTTCTTT. The chain combines TRBV2 with TRBJ1-1, with 7 positions matching TRBD1. With V trimmed by 3 bases and J by 4 bases, 20 bases remained unmatched. The CDR3 is 19 residues long. CDR1 is SNHLY, CDR2 FYNNEI, per germline.

The CDR3: CASRQGGGPYNEQFF. The CDR3 nucleotides are TGTGCCAGCAGACAGGGGGGCGGTCCCTACAATGAGCAGTTCTTC. The chain has TRBV5-6 and TRBJ2-1, with 8 bases matching TRBD1. The germline CDR1 and CDR2 sequences are SGHDT and YYEEEE. The J segment lost 2 bases and the V segment lost 5 bases, leaving 6 bases of the junction unmatched. This CDR3 comprises 15 residues.

This chain links TRBV18 with TRBJ1-3; no clear D. V dropped 2 bases and J dropped 2 bases, with 7 bases sitting between them. Germline-derived CDR1 and CDR2 are KGHSH and LQKENI. The CDR3 has 14 residues. The CDR3 region is CASSPTAPGNTIYF. Written as DNA, the CDR3 is TGTGCCAGCTCACCAACAGCTCCTGGAAACACCATATATTTT.

Only one count was recorded for this clone. The chain has TRBV19 and TRBJ1-2, with TRBD1 matching 10 bases. After removal of 5 bases from V and 7 bases from J, the junction contained 7 bases not matched to a gene. The germline gives CDR1 LNHDA, CDR2 SQIVND (reference sequence). CDR3 length: 14 amino acids. Here the CDR3 DNA reads TGTGCCAGTAGTCTGGGACAGGGGATCGGTGGCTACACCTTC. Protein: CASSLGQGIGGYTF. The whole variable domain, filled in from reference TRBV19 and TRBJ1-2, reads DGGITQSPKYLFRKEGQNVTLSCEQNLNHDAMYWYRQDPGQGLRLIYYSQIVNDFQKGDIAEGYSVSREKKESFPLTVTSAQKNPTAFYLCASSLGQGIGGYTFGSGTRLTVV.

CDR3 loop: CASRALGLGNYEQYF. The CDR3 region has the DNA TGTGCCAGCAGGGCTTTGGGACTGGGGAACTACGAGCAGTACTTC. The rearrangement links TRBV27 to TRBJ2-7; D may be TRBD2 (6 bases). The germline CDR1 and CDR2 sequences are MNHEY and SMNVEV (reference sequence). The CDR3 is 15 amino acids. V was clipped by 6 bases and J by 3 bases, with 18 bases between them.

This clone was seen a few times. This chain uses TRBV7-6 with TRBJ1-3, with a weak D call TRBD1 (5 bases). The germline V gene has CDR1 SGHVS and CDR2 FNYEAQ. The CDR3 length is 16 residues. The germline V and J ends were trimmed by 4 bases and 0 bases, with 13 bases remaining between them. The CDR3 reads CASSSPAGHSGNTIYF. DNA of the CDR3: TGTGCCAGCAGCTCCCCCGCAGGGCACTCTGGAAACACCATATATTTT. The whole variable domain, filled in from reference TRBV7-6 and TRBJ1-3, reads GAGVSQSPRYKVTKRGQDVALRCDPISGHVSLYWYRQALGQGPEFLTYFNYEAQQDKSGLPNDRFSAERPEGSISTLTIQRTEQRDSAMYRCASSSPAGHSGNTIYFGEGSWLTVV.

The rearrangement links TRBV10-3 to TRBJ1-1, with 7 bases that match TRBD1. CDR3 size: 11 residues. The V and J ends lost 7 bases and 7 bases, in that order; junction bases with no gene match: 3. Germline CDR1 is ENHRY and CDR2 is SYGVKD. Here the CDR3 reads CAIKGDSEAFF. The CDR3 DNA reads TGTGCCATCAAGGGGGACAGTGAAGCTTTCTTT.

The genes are TRBV10-3 and TRBJ1-4; D is ambiguous. Germline lookup yields CDR1 ENHRY and CDR2 SYGVKD. The length of the CDR3 is 13 residues. The germline V and J ends were trimmed by 6 bases and 5 bases, with 10 bases remaining between them. Written as DNA, the CDR3 is TGTGCCATCAGGCCGGAGTACAATGAAAAACTGTTTTTT. Translation: CAIRPEYNEKLFF.

This chain uses TRBV7-6 with TRBJ1-2, with 9 bases aligning to TRBD1. Per germline, CDR1 SGHVS and CDR2 FNYEAQ. V was pared by 5 bases and J by 6 bases, with 1 base of the junction left unmatched. The CDR3 spans 12 residues. In DNA, the CDR3 is TGTGCCAGCAGCCGGACAGGGGATGGCTACACCTTC. Amino acid sequence: CASSRTGDGYTF.

This chain joins TRBV10-3 and TRBJ1-6; weak D call: TRBD1 (5 bases). V shed 6 bases and J shed 6 bases, with 9 bases lying between them. Germline V gives CDR1 ENHRY, CDR2 SYGVKD. The length of the CDR3 is 13 residues. CDR3 loop: CAISQGFNSPLHF. DNA of the CDR3: TGTGCCATCAGCCAGGGATTTAATTCACCCCTCCACTTT.

The table lists this clone with a count of one. This sequence joins TRBV30 and TRBJ2-3, with D possibly matching TRBD2 (5 bases). The CDR3 totals 12 residues. Trimming took off 4 bases at V and 5 bases at J, with 10 bases between the two ends. CDR1 and CDR2 (germline): GTSNPN, SVGIG (reference sequence). The DNA for the CDR3 is TGTGCCTGGACTGGGAGTGGAGATACGCAGTATTTT. It yields the protein CAWTGSGDTQYF.

Concerning this clone itself: Other DNA sequences from this sample encode an identical CDR3 as well. This chain links TRBV7-9 with TRBJ1-4; D gene unclear. The germline V and J ends were trimmed by 1 base and 5 bases, with 17 bases remaining between them. The CDR3 runs 17 residues. Germline V gene lookup returns CDR1 SEHNR and CDR2 FQNEAQ (reference sequence). CDR3 amino acids: CASSLGTSGGANEKLFF. CDR3 nucleotides: TGTGCCAGCAGCTTAGGCACTTCAGGAGGCGCGAATGAAAAACTGTTTTTT.

The CDR3 sequence: CASSLEAGGPGELFF. For the CDR3, the DNA is TGCGCCAGCAGCTTGGAGGCAGGGGGCCCCGGGGAGCTGTTTTTT. The V gene is TRBV5-1, the J gene TRBJ2-2, with 8 bases that match TRBD1. The CDR3 runs to 15 residues. J gave up 6 bases and V 0 bases, and 4 bases lay outside the gene matches. The germline gives CDR1 SGHRS, CDR2 YFSETQ.

A single count supports this clone. In DNA, the CDR3 is TGTGCCAGCAGCCCTAGCGGGAGCTCCTACAATGAGCAGTTCTTC. It is translated as CASSPSGSSYNEQFF. The chain carries TRBV7-6 and TRBJ2-1, with 10 bases that match TRBD2. CDR1 is SGHVS, CDR2 FNYEAQ, per germline. The junction had 1 base not matched to a gene; V was cut back by 5 bases and J by 0 bases. This CDR3 is built from 15 residues.